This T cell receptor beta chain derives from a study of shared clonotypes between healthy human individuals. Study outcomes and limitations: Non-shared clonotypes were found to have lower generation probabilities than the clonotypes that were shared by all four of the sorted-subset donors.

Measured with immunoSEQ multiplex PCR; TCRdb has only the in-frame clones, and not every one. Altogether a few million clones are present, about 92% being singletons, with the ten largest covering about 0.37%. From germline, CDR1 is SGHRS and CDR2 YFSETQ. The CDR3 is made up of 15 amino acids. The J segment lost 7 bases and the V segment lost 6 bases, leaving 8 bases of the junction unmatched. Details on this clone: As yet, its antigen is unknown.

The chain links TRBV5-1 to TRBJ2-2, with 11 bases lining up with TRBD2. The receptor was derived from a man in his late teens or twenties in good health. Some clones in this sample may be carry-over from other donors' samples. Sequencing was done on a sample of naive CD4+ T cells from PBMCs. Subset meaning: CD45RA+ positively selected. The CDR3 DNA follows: TGCGCCAGCACGACTAGCGGGACCTCAAACGGGGAGCTGTTTTTT. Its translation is CASTTSGTSNGELFF.